This passage covers 10 T cell receptor beta chains from one sample sequenced in a study of blood T cell repertoires in COVID-19. Method: immunoSEQ multiplex PCR; TCRdb's copy keeps in-frame clones and lacks some. In the table there are tens of thousands of clones, approximately 83% of which are singletons. The sample consisted of peripheral blood. Receptors were obtained from a human donor in a cohort sampled during active COVID-19.

The V call is TRBV5-1, the J call TRBJ1-3; maybe TRBD1 (5 bases). The CDR3 spans 16 residues. V dropped 0 bases and J dropped 2 bases, with 12 bases sitting between them. Germline CDR1 and CDR2: SGHRS and YFSETQ. DNA of the CDR3: TGCGCCAGCAGCTTGGTGGGGGGAACGGCTGGAAACACCATATATTTT. Protein product: CASSLVGGTAGNTIYF.

The chain couples TRBV19 to TRBJ2-3; weak D call: TRBD2 (6 bases). The CDR3 consists of 15 residues. In germline, CDR1 is LNHDA, CDR2 SQIVND (reference sequence). Deletions cut 7 bases from V and 2 bases from J, with 16 bases between. The CDR3 loop reads CASKPGLPVTDTQYF. The CDR3 region has the DNA TGTGCCAGTAAGCCGGGACTCCCAGTCACAGATACGCAGTATTTT.

In this sample, this clone turned up a few times. The CDR3 coding sequence is TGTGCCAGCAGCCAACTCCTAGGACAGGGTGGCGAAAAACTGTTTTTT. It translates to CASSQLLGQGGEKLFF. The chain recombines TRBV4-2 with TRBJ1-4; 8 bases agree with TRBD1. Germline assignment: CDR1 LGHNA and CDR2 YNFKEQ. The CDR3 has 16 amino acids. Unmatched junction bases numbered 10, after V lost 2 bases and J lost 8 bases.

A note on this clone: Other DNA sequences in the sample encode the same CDR3. V is TRBV28 and J is TRBJ2-7; D gene uncertain. This CDR3 contains 11 residues. CDR1 and CDR2 from the germline V gene are MDHEN and SYDVKM. V lost 4 bases and J 1 base, leaving 2 bases between the germline ends. This CDR3 is CASSSSYEQYF. The DNA for the CDR3 is TGTGCCAGCAGTTCGTCCTACGAGCAGTACTTC.

The V and J genes are TRBV28 and TRBJ1-5; 7 bases line up with TRBD1. V was pared by 1 base and J by 11 bases, with 11 bases of the junction left unmatched. The V gene's germline CDR1 is MDHEN and CDR2 SYDVKM. The CDR3 sequence is 15 residues long. The CDR3 nucleotides are TGTGCCAGCAGTTTATTGGTCCAGGGGGAAGGGGCCCAGCATTTT. Translation: CASSLLVQGEGAQHF. Together with reference TRBV28 and TRBJ1-5, the CDR3 gives the full variable domain: DVKVTQSSRYLVKRTGEKVFLECVQDMDHENMFWYRQDPGLGLRLIYFSYDVKMKEKGDIPEGYSVSREKKERFSLILESASTNQTSMYLCASSLLVQGEGAQHFGDGTRLSIL.

The CDR3 here is CASSAQTGLGEKLFF. The CDR3 bases are TGTGCCAGCAGCGCACAGACAGGGTTGGGAGAAAAACTGTTTTTT. This chain joins TRBV7-2 and TRBJ1-4; 7 bases map to TRBD1. The germline V gene encodes CDR1 SGHTA and CDR2 FQGNSA. This CDR3 contains 15 residues. The V and J ends lost 5 bases and 8 bases, in that order; junction bases with no gene match: 11.

The V gene is TRBV3-1 (or the pseudogene TRBV3-2), the J gene TRBJ1-1, with a tentative D call TRBD1 (6 bases). V lost 1 base and J 1 base, leaving 10 bases between the germline ends. Germline assignment: CDR1 LGHDT and CDR2 YNNKEL (reference sequence). The CDR3 totals 15 residues. The CDR3 DNA reads as TGTGCCAGCAGCCAAGTTATCAGGGGGAACACTGAAGCTTTCTTT. Translated: CASSQVIRGNTEAFF.

The chain links TRBV4-1 to TRBJ1-6, with 8 nucleotides matching TRBD1. With V trimmed by 2 bases and J by 11 bases, 8 bases remained unmatched. This CDR3 spans 15 amino acids. Germline V CDR1 and CDR2: MGHRA, YSYEKL. CDR3 sequence reads: CASSQPGQEPPPLHF. The DNA of the CDR3 is TGCGCCAGCAGCCAACCGGGACAGGAGCCACCACCCCTCCACTTT.

The chain combines TRBV10-1 with TRBJ2-7; D perhaps matches TRBD2 (5 bases). Germline lookup yields CDR1 WNHNN and CDR2 SYGVQD (reference sequence). The ends were cut back, 11 bases at V and 3 bases at J, with 23 bases in the middle. This CDR3 region has 15 residues. The DNA of the CDR3 is TGCGCCTCCAGCAGGTTTCCGGGATCAGACTACGAGCAGTACTTC. It is translated as CASSRFPGSDYEQYF.

CDR3 sequence reads: CSADRGNGDTQYF. The CDR3 DNA reads as TGCAGCGCCGATAGAGGGAATGGAGATACGCAGTATTTT. The chain links TRBV29-1 to TRBJ2-3, with D perhaps TRBD2 (5 bases). The germline V gene encodes CDR1 SQVTM and CDR2 ANQGSEA. The CDR3 runs to 13 residues. Trimming shortened V by 7 bases and J by 5 bases, and 16 bases separated the two germline ends.